This TCR beta chain was captured by sequencing in a study of TIL therapy for anti-PD-1-resistant metastatic lung cancer. Study background: By whole-exome sequencing, median non-synonymous tumor mutation burden was around 1.5 mutations per megabase.

Germline CDR1 and CDR2: SGDLS and YYNGEE. The CDR3 loop spans 16 amino acids. The germline V and J ends were trimmed by 3 bases and 0 bases, with 14 bases remaining between them. Points from the study as a whole: The cohort had more treatment-naive, never-smoker and oncogene-addicted patients than typical.

This clone was recorded once. As yet, its antigen is unknown. This sample's time point: pre-treatment sample, taken before nivolumab and TIL therapy. This was the immunoSEQ v3 assay. Survey-level samples got 2 million to 2.5 million read pairs; deep-level samples got 5-6 million. Only in-frame clones appear in the TCRdb table, and some are missing; sequencing was by immunoSEQ multiplex PCR. The sample includes about 49,000 clones, roughly 78% of them seen just once. Sequenced here: blood, sampled at baseline. The chain joins TRBV9 to TRBJ2-3; D is undetermined. The receptor's source is a man between 65 and 80 years old with non-small cell lung cancer. CDR3: CASSGPLFRSTDTQYF. The DNA for the CDR3 is TGTGCCAGCAGCGGTCCTCTTTTCCGGAGCACAGATACGCAGTATTTT.